A selection of T cell receptor beta chains follows, all from one sample in a study of Ad26.COV2.S vaccination and SARS-CoV-2 variants. Only in-frame clones appear in the TCRdb table, and some are missing; sequencing was by immunoSEQ multiplex PCR. The sample carries around 420,000 clones, 88% recorded once. The starting material was peripheral blood, obtained in a trial of Ad26.COV2.S vaccine versus placebo. These receptors were obtained from a person aged 18-65 years who received the Ad26.COV2.S COVID-19 vaccine or a placebo. The CDR3 runs from the conserved cysteine through the conserved F or W. A D gene is named only where the DNA matches it firmly. Clone size appears in some rows only: once, few, many, or a class for an expanded clone.

J gene: TRBJ1-2; clone size: -; D gene: TRBD1; V gene: TRBV4-2; CDR3 DNA: TGTGCCAGCAGCCAAGATTCTCTGGACAGGGGTGCAATCTATGGCTACACCTTC; CDR3 protein: CASSQDSLDRGAIYGYTF
J gene: TRBJ2-5; clone size: -; D gene: TRBD2; V gene: TRBV3-1/TRBV3-2; CDR3 DNA: TGTGCCAGCAGCCGGACTAGCGGGCTTGAGACCCAGTACTTC; CDR3 protein: CASSRTSGLETQYF
J gene: TRBJ2-5; clone size: medium-sized; D gene: -; V gene: TRBV6-2/TRBV6-3; CDR3 DNA: TGTGCCAGCAGTCACCGGGAGCAAGAGACCCAGTACTTC; CDR3 protein: CASSHREQETQYF
J gene: TRBJ2-5; clone size: -; D gene: -; V gene: TRBV5-8; CDR3 DNA: TGTGCCAGCAGCTTGTACCGGGAGACCCAGTACTTC; CDR3 protein: CASSLYRETQYF
J gene: TRBJ2-3; clone size: -; D gene: TRBD1; V gene: TRBV11-2; CDR3 DNA: TGTGCCAGCAGCTTACGTAGACAGGGAGTTACAGATACGCAGTATTTT; CDR3 protein: CASSLRRQGVTDTQYF
J gene: TRBJ2-7; clone size: -; D gene: -; V gene: TRBV14; CDR3 DNA: TGTGCCAGCAGCAAAAGGGGGACCTACGAGCAGTACTTC; CDR3 protein: CASSKRGTYEQYF
J gene: TRBJ2-7; clone size: once; D gene: TRBD2; V gene: TRBV19; CDR3 DNA: TGTGCCAGTAGTAGTACTAGCGGGGGTGCGAACGAGCAGTACTTC; CDR3 protein: CASSSTSGGANEQYF
J gene: TRBJ2-5; clone size: -; D gene: TRBD2; V gene: TRBV7-2; CDR3 DNA: TGTGCCAGCAGCTTAGCGGGACTAGTGGGTGAGACCCAGTACTTC; CDR3 protein: CASSLAGLVGETQYF
J gene: TRBJ2-1; clone size: -; D gene: TRBD1; V gene: TRBV13; CDR3 DNA: TGTGCCAGTACCTGGACAGGGTTCGATGAGCAGTTCTTC; CDR3 protein: CASTWTGFDEQFF
J gene: TRBJ1-1; clone size: -; D gene: TRBD1; V gene: TRBV5-8; CDR3 DNA: TGTGCCAGCCGCGCAGGGGGCAGCTCTGAAGCTTTCTTT; CDR3 protein: CASRAGGSSEAFF
J gene: TRBJ2-1; clone size: -; D gene: -; V gene: TRBV27; CDR3 DNA: TGTGCCAGCAGTTTAACGGGCAATGAGCAGTTCTTC; CDR3 protein: CASSLTGNEQFF
J gene: TRBJ2-7; clone size: -; D gene: TRBD1; V gene: TRBV6-2/TRBV6-3; CDR3 DNA: TGTGCCAGCAGTTACGAGACAGGGGGCTTCTACGAGCAGTACTTC; CDR3 protein: CASSYETGGFYEQYF
J gene: TRBJ2-1; clone size: -; D gene: TRBD2; V gene: TRBV5-1; CDR3 DNA: TGCGCCAGCAGCTTTACCCTAGCGGGGGGCGAGCAGTTCTTC; CDR3 protein: CASSFTLAGGEQFF
J gene: TRBJ2-1; clone size: -; D gene: -; V gene: TRBV10-3; CDR3 DNA: TGTGCCATCACCCTCAGGCAGGGTAGTTCCTACAATGAGCAGTTCTTC; CDR3 protein: CAITLRQGSSYNEQFF
J gene: TRBJ2-5; clone size: -; D gene: -; V gene: TRBV2; CDR3 DNA: TGTGCCAGCAGTCCAATAGGGGATTTGACCCAGTACTTC; CDR3 protein: CASSPIGDLTQYF
J gene: TRBJ2-1; clone size: once; D gene: -; V gene: TRBV6-5; CDR3 DNA: TGTGCCAGCAGACCCCGGGCCAACAATGAGCAGTTCTTC; CDR3 protein: CASRPRANNEQFF
J gene: TRBJ2-2; clone size: -; D gene: -; V gene: TRBV4-3; CDR3 DNA: TGCGCCAGCAGCCAAGAGTACAGATCGAACACCGGGGAGCTGTTTTTT; CDR3 protein: CASSQEYRSNTGELFF
J gene: TRBJ2-3; clone size: -; D gene: -; V gene: TRBV6-5; CDR3 DNA: TGTGCCATCGCCAGGGGTATCACAGATACGCAGTATTTT; CDR3 protein: CAIARGITDTQYF
J gene: TRBJ1-2; clone size: -; D gene: TRBD1; V gene: TRBV30; CDR3 DNA: TGTGCCTGGAGCCCGACAGGGAGAGGCTACACCTTC; CDR3 protein: CAWSPTGRGYTF
J gene: TRBJ2-1; clone size: -; D gene: TRBD2; V gene: TRBV7-9; CDR3 DNA: TGTGCCAGCAGCCCCCACACACTAGCGGGGCTCTACAATGAGCAGTTCTTC; CDR3 protein: CASSPHTLAGLYNEQFF
J gene: TRBJ2-2; clone size: -; D gene: TRBD1; V gene: TRBV9; CDR3 DNA: TGTGCCAGCAGCTCGAACACCCGGGACAGCCTAACGAACACCGGGGAGCTGTTTTTT; CDR3 protein: CASSSNTRDSLTNTGELFF
J gene: TRBJ2-1; clone size: -; D gene: TRBD2; V gene: TRBV13; CDR3 DNA: TGTGCCAGCAGCTTAGTAGTAACGGGGACTAGCGGGATCTACAATGAGCAGTTCTTC; CDR3 protein: CASSLVVTGTSGIYNEQFF
J gene: TRBJ1-6; clone size: -; D gene: -; V gene: TRBV7-8; CDR3 DNA: TGTGCCAGCAGGGTAGGGGGGCGCAGTCTGAATTCACCCCTCCACTTT; CDR3 protein: CASRVGGRSLNSPLHF
J gene: TRBJ1-5; clone size: -; D gene: -; V gene: TRBV7-2; CDR3 DNA: TGTGCCAGCAGGCCCTCCGTAGAAATCAATCAGCCCCAGCATTTT; CDR3 protein: CASRPSVEINQPQHF
J gene: TRBJ1-1; clone size: -; D gene: -; V gene: TRBV11-2; CDR3 DNA: TGTGCCAGCAGCTTAAGCTGGGGAGGGAGAACTGAAGCTTTCTTT; CDR3 protein: CASSLSWGGRTEAFF
J gene: TRBJ1-2; clone size: -; D gene: -; V gene: TRBV29-1; CDR3 DNA: TGCAGCGTTGAAATGCCGGCAGGGTTTACGAAGGGCTACACCTTC; CDR3 protein: CSVEMPAGFTKGYTF
J gene: TRBJ2-1; clone size: -; D gene: TRBD2; V gene: TRBV3-1/TRBV3-2; CDR3 DNA: TGTGCCAGCAGCCAAAGATTTGCGGGAGATGAGCAGTTCTTC; CDR3 protein: CASSQRFAGDEQFF